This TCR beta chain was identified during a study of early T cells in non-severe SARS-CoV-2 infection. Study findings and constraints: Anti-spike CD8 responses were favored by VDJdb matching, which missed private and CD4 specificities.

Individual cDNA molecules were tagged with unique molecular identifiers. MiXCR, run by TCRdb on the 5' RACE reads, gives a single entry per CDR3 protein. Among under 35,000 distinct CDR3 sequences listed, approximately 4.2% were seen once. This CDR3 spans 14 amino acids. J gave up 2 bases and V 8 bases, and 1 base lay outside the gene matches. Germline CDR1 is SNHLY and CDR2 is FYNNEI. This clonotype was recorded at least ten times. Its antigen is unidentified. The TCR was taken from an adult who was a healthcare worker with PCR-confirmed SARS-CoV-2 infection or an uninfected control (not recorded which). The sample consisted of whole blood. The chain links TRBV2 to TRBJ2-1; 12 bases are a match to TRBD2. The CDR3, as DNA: TGTGCCAGCGCTAGCGGGAGGGCCTACAATGAGCAGTTCTTC. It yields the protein CASASGRAYNEQFF.